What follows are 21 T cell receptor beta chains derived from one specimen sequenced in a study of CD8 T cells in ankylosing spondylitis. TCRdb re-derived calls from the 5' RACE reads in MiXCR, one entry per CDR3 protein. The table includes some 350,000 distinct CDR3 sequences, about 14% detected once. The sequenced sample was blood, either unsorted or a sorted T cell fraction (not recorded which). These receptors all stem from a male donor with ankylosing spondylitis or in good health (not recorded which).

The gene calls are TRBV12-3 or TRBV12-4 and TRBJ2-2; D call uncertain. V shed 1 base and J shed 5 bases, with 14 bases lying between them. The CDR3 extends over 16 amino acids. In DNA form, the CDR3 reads TGTGCCAGCAGTTTAGATAGGCAGTCAGGAACCGGGGAGCTGTTTTTT. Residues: CASSLDRQSGTGELFF.

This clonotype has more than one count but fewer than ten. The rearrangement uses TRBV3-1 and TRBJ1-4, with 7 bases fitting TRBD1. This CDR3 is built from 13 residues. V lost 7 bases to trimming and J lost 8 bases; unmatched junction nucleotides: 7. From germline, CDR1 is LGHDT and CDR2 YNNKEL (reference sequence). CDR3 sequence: CASTDREGEKLFF. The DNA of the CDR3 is TGTGCCAGCACAGACAGGGAGGGAGAAAAACTGTTTTTT.

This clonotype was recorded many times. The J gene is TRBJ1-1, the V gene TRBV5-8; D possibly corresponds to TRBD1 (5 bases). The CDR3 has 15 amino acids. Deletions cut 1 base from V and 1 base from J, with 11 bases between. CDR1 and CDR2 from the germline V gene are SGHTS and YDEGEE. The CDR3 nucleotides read TGTGCCAGCAGCTTGTTCGGGGGTAGGAACACTGAAGCTTTCTTT. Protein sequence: CASSLFGGRNTEAFF.

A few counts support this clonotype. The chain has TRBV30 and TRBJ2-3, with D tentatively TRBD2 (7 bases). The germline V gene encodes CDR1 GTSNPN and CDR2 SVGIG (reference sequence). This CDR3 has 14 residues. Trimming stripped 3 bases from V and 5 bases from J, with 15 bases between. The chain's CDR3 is CAWRNAGARDTQYF. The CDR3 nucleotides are TGTGCCTGGAGAAACGCGGGGGCCCGAGATACGCAGTATTTT.

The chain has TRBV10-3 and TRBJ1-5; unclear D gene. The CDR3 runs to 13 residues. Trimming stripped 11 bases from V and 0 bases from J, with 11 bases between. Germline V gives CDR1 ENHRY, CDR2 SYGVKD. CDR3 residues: CASGSGSNQPQHF. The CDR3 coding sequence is TGTGCCTCCGGCAGTGGTAGCAATCAGCCCCAGCATTTT.

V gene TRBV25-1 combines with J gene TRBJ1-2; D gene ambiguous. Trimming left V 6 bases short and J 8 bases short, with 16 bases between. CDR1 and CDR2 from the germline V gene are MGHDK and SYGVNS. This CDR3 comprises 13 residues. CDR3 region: CASSSFSGGGYTF. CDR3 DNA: TGTGCCAGCAGCTCATTTTCGGGCGGCGGCTACACCTTC.

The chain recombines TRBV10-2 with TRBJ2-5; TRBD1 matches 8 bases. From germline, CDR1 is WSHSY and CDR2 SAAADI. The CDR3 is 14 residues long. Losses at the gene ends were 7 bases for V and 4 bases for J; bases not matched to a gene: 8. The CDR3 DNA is TGCGCCAGCACGCTGGCAGGGGGCCGAGAGACCCAGTACTTC. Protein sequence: CASTLAGGRETQYF.

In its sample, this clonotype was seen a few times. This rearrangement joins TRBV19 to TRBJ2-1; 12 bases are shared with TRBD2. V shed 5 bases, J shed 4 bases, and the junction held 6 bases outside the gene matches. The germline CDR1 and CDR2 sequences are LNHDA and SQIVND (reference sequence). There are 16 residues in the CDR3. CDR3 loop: CASSVTGTSGYNEQFF. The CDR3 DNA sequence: TGTGCCAGTAGTGTGACCGGGACTAGCGGGTACAATGAGCAGTTCTTC.

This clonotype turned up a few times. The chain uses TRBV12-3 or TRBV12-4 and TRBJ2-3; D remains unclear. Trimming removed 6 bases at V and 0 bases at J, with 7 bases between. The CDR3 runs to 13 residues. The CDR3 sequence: CASRHTSTDTQYF. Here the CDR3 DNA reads TGTGCCAGCAGACACACGAGCACAGATACGCAGTATTTT.

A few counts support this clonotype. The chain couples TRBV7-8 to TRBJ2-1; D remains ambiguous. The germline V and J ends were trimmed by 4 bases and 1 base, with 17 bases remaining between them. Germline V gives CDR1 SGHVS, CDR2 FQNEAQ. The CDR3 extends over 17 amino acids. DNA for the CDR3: TGTGCCAGCAGCTCCCAAATCATCGTCGGGTCCTACAATGAGCAGTTCTTC. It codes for CASSSQIIVGSYNEQFF. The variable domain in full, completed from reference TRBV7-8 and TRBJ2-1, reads GAGVSQSPRYKVAKRGQDVALRCDPISGHVSLFWYQQALGQGPEFLTYFQNEAQLDKSGLPSDRFFAERPEGSVSTLKIQRTQQEDSAVYLCASSSQIIVGSYNEQFFGPGTRLTVL.

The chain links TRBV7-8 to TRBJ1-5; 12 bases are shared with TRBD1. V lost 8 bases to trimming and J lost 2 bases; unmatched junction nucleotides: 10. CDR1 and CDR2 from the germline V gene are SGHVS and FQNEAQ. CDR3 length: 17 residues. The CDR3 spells CASSGTGGTVGNQPQHF. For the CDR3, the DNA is TGTGCCAGCTCCGGGACAGGGGGCACAGTTGGCAATCAGCCCCAGCATTTT. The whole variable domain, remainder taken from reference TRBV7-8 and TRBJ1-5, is GAGVSQSPRYKVAKRGQDVALRCDPISGHVSLFWYQQALGQGPEFLTYFQNEAQLDKSGLPSDRFFAERPEGSVSTLKIQRTQQEDSAVYLCASSGTGGTVGNQPQHFGDGTRLSIL.

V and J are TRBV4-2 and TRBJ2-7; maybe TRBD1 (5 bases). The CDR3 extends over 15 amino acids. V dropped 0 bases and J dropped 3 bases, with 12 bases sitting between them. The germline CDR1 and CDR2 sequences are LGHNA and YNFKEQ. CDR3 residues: CASSQDTQGIYEQYF. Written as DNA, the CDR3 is TGTGCCAGCAGCCAAGATACGCAGGGAATCTACGAGCAGTACTTC.

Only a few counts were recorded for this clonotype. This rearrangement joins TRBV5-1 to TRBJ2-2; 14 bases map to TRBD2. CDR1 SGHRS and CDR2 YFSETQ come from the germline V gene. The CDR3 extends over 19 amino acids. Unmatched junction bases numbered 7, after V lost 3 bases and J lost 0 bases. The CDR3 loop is CASSWTGTSGGSNTGELFF. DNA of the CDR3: TGCGCCAGCAGCTGGACCGGGACTAGCGGGGGATCGAACACCGGGGAGCTGTTTTTT.

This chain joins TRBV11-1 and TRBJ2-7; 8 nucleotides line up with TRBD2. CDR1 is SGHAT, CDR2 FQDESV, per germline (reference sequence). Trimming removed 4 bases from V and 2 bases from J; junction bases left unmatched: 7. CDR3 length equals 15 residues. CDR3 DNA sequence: TGTGCCAGCAGCTCCGGCGGTAGCGGGGCCTACGAGCAGTACTTC. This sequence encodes CASSSGGSGAYEQYF. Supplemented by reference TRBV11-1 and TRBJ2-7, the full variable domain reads EAEVAQSPRYKITEKSQAVAFWCDPISGHATLYWYRQILGQGPELLVQFQDESVVDDSQLPKDRFSAERLKGVDSTLKIQPAELGDSAMYLCASSSGGSGAYEQYFGPGTRLTVT.

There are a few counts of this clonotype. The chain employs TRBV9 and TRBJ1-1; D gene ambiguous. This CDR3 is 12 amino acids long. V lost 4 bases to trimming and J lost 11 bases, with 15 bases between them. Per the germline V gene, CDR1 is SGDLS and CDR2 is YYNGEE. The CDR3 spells CASSPSLNEAFF. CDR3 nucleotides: TGTGCCAGCAGCCCCAGCTTAAATGAGGCTTTCTTT. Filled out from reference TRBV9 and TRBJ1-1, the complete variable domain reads DSGVTQTPKHLITATGQRVTLRCSPRSGDLSVYWYQQSLDQGLQFLIQYYNGEERAKGNILERFSAQQFPDLHSELNLSSLELGDSALYFCASSPSLNEAFFGQGTRLTVV.

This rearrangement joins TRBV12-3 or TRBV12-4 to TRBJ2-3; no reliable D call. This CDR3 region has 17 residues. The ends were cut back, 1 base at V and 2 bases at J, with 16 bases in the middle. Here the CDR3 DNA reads TGTGCCAGCAGTTTAGGGGGTGGGTTCGAACCCACAGATACGCAGTATTTT. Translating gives CASSLGGGFEPTDTQYF.

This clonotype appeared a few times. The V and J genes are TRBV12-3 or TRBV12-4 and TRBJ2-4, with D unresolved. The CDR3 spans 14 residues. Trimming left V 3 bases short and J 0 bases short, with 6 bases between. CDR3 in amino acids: CASSLSLAKNIQYF. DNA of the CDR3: TGTGCCAGCAGTTTGTCTTTAGCCAAAAACATTCAGTACTTC.

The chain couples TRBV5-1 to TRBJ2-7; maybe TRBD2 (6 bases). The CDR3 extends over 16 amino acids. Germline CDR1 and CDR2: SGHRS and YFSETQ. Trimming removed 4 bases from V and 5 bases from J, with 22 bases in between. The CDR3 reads CASSGERPGRGNEQYF. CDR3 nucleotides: TGCGCCAGCAGCGGCGAGAGGCCGGGACGCGGGAACGAGCAGTACTTC.

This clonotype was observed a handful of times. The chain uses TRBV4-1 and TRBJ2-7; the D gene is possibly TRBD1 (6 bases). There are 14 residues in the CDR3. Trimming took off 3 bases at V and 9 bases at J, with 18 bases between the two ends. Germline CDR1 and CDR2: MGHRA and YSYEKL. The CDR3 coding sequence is TGCGCCAGCAGCCATTCTCTAGGGGGTTTCGCGCAGTACTTC. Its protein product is CASSHSLGGFAQYF.

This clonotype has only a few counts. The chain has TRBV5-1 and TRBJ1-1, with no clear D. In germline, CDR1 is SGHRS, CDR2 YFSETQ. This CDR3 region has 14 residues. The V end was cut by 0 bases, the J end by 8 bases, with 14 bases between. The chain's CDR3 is CASSLVAEKAEAFF. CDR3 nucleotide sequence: TGCGCCAGCAGCTTGGTTGCAGAGAAAGCCGAAGCTTTCTTT.

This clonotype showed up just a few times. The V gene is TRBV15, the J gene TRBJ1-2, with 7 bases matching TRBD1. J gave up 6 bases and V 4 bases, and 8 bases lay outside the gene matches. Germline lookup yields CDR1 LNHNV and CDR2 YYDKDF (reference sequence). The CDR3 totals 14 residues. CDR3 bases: TGTGCCACCAGCACTCAGACAGGGAGGAATGGCTACACCTTC. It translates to CATSTQTGRNGYTF.